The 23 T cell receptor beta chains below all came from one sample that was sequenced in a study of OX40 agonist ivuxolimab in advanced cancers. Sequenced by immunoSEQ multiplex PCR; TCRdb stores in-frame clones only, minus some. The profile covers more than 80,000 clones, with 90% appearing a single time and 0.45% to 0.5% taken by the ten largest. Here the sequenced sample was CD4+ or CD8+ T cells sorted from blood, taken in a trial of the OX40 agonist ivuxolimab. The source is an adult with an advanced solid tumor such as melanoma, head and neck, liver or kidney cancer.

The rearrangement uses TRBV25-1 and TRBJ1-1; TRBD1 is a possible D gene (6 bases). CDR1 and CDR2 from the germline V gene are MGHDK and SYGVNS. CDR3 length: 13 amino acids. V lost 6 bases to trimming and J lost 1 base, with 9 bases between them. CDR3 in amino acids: CASRGTKNTEAFF. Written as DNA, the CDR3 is TGTGCCAGCAGGGGGACAAAGAACACTGAAGCTTTCTTT.

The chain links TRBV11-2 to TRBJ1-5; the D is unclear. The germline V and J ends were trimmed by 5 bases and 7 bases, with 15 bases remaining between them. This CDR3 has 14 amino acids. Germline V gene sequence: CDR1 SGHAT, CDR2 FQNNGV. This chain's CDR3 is CASSRAGGSQPQHF. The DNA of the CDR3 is TGTGCCAGCAGCCGAGCGGGCGGCTCGCAGCCCCAGCATTTT. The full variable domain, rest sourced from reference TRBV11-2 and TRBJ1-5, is EAGVAQSPRYKIIEKRQSVAFWCNPISGHATLYWYQQILGQGPKLLIQFQNNGVVDDSQLPKDRFSAERLKGVDSTLKIQPAKLEDSAVYLCASSRAGGSQPQHFGDGTRLSIL.

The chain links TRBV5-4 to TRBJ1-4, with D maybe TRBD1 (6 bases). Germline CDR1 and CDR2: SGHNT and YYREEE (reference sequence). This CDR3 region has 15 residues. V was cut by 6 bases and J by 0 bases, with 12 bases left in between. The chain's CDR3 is CASTTPGATNEKLFF. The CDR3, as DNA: TGTGCCAGCACCACTCCAGGGGCAACTAATGAAAAACTGTTTTTT. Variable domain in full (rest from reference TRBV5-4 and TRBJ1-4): ETGVTQSPTHLIKTRGQQVTLRCSSQSGHNTVSWYQQALGQGPQFIFQYYREEENGRGNFPPRFSGLQFPNYSSELNVNALELDDSALYLCASTTPGATNEKLFFGSGTQLSVL.

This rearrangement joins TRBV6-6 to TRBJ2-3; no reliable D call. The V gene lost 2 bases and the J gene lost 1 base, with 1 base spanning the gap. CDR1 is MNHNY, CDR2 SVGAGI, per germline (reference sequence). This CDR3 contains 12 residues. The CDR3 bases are TGTGCCAGCAGTTACCGCACAGATACGCAGTATTTT. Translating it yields CASSYRTDTQYF.

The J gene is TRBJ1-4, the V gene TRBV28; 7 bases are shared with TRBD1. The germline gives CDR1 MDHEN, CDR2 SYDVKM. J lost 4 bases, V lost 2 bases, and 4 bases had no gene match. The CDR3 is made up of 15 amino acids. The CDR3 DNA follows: TGTGCCAGCAGTTTAACGGGACAGAATAATGAAAAACTGTTTTTT. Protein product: CASSLTGQNNEKLFF.

The CDR3 DNA sequence: TGTGCCACCAGCACCCAACAGGGTTACAGGGCAGATACGCAGTATTTT. The encoded protein is CATSTQQGYRADTQYF. This sequence joins TRBV15 and TRBJ2-3; TRBD1 might be the D (6 bases). The V gene lost 4 bases and the J gene lost 4 bases, with 18 bases spanning the gap. CDR3 length equals 16 residues. The germline CDR1 and CDR2 sequences are LNHNV and YYDKDF (reference sequence).

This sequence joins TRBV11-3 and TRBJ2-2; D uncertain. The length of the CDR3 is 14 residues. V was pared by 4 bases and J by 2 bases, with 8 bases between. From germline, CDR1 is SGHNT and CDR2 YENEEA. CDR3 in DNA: TGTGCCAGCAGCTATTCCATCAACACCGGGGAGCTGTTTTTT. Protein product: CASSYSINTGELFF.

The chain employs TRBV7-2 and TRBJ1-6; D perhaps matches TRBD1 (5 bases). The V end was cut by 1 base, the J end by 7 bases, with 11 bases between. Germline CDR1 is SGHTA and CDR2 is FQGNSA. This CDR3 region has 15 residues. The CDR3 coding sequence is TGTGCCAGCAGCTTAGGTGGCGGGGACAATTCACCCCTCCACTTT. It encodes CASSLGGGDNSPLHF.

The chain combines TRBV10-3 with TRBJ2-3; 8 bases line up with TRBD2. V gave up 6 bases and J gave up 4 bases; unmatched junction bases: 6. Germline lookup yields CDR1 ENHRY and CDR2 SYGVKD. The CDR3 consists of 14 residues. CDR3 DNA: TGTGCCATCAGGGGGCGGGGGGCCGCAGATACGCAGTATTTT. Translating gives CAIRGRGAADTQYF.

The CDR3: CASSPAQTGNQHGELFF. The CDR3 DNA follows: TGTGCCAGCTCACCTGCCCAGACAGGGAATCAGCACGGGGAGCTGTTTTTT. This sequence joins TRBV18 and TRBJ2-2; 7 positions agree with TRBD1. This CDR3 contains 17 residues. The V gene end was trimmed by 3 bases and the J gene end by 7 bases; junction bases not matched to a gene: 14. Looked up from germline, CDR1 is KGHSH and CDR2 is LQKENI.

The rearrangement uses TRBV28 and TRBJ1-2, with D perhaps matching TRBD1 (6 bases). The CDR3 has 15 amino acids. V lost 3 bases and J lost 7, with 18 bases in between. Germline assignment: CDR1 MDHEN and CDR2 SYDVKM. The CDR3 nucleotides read TGTGCCAGCAGTTTCCGCACAGGGTATTCGCTTGGCTACACCTTC. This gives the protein CASSFRTGYSLGYTF.

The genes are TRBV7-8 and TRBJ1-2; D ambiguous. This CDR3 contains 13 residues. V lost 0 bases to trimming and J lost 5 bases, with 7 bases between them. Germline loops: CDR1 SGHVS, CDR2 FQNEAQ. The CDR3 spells CASSLANDYGYTF. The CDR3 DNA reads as TGTGCCAGCAGCTTAGCGAATGATTATGGCTACACCTTC.

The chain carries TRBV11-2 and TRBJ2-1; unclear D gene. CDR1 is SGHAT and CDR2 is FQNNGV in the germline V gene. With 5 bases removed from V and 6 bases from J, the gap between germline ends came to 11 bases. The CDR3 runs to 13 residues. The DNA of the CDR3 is TGTGCCAGCAGCCCAAAGGCTGGCAATGAGCAGTTCTTC. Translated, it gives CASSPKAGNEQFF.

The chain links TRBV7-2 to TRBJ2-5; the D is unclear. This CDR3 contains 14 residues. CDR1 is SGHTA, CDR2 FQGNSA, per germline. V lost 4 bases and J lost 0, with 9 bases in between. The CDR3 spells CASSSPKHQETQYF. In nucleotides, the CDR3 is TGTGCCAGCAGCTCCCCTAAACACCAAGAGACCCAGTACTTC.

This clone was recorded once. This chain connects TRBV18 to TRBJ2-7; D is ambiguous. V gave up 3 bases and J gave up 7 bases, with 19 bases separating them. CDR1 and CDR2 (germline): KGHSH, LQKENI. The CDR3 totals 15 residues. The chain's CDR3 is CASSPEVGSGVEQYF. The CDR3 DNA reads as TGTGCCAGCTCACCTGAAGTAGGATCCGGCGTAGAGCAGTACTTC.

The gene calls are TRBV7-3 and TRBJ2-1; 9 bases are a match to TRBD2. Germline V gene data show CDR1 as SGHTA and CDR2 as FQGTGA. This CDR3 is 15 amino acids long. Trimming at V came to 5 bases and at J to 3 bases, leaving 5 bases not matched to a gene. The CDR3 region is CASSPGTSFYNEQFF. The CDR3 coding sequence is TGTGCCAGCAGCCCCGGGACTAGCTTCTACAATGAGCAGTTCTTC.

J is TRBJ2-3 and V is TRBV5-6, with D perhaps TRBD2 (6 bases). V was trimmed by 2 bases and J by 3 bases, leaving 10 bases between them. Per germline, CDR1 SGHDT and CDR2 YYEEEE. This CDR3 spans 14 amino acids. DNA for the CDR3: TGTGCCAGCAGCTTCTCGGGGGTTACAGATACGCAGTATTTT. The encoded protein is CASSFSGVTDTQYF. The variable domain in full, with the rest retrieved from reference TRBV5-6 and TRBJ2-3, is DAGVTQSPTHLIKTRGQQVTLRCSPKSGHDTVSWYQQALGQGPQFIFQYYEEEERQRGNFPDRFSGHQFPNYSSELNVNALLLGDSALYLCASSFSGVTDTQYFGPGTRLTVL.

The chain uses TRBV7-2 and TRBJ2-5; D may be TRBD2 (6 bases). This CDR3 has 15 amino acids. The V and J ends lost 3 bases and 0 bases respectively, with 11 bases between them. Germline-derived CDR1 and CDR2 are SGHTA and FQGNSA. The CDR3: CASSFNGGYQETQYF. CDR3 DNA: TGTGCCAGCAGCTTTAACGGGGGATACCAAGAGACCCAGTACTTC. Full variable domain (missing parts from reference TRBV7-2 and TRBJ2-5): GAGVSQSPSNKVTEKGKDVELRCDPISGHTALYWYRQSLGQGLEFLIYFQGNSAPDKSGLPSDRFSAERTGGSVSTLTIQRTQQEDSAVYLCASSFNGGYQETQYFGPGTRLLVL.

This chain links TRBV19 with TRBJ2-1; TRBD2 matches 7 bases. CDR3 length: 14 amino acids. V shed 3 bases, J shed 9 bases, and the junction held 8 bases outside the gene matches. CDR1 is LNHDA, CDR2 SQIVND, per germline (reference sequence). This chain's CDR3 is CASSMREGGAEQFF. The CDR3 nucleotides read TGTGCCAGTAGTATGAGGGAGGGAGGAGCTGAGCAGTTCTTC.

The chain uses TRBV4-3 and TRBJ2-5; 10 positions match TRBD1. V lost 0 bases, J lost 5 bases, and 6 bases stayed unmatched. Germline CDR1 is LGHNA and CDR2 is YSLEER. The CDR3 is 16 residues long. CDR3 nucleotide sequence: TGCGCCAGCAGCCAAGAGTGGACAGGGGGGCTGGAGACCCAGTACTTC. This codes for CASSQEWTGGLETQYF.

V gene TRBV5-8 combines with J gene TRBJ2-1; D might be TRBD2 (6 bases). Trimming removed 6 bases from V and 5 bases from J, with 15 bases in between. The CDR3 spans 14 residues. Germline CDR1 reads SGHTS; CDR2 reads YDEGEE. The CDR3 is CASTRLGGNNEQFF. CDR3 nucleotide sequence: TGTGCCAGCACCCGTCTCGGGGGAAACAATGAGCAGTTCTTC.

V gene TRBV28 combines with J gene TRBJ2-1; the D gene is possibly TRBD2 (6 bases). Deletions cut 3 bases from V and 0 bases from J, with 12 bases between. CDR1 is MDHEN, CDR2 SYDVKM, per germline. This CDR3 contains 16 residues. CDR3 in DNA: TGTGCCAGCAGTTTGATGGGGGGAAGCTCCTACAATGAGCAGTTCTTC. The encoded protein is CASSLMGGSSYNEQFF.

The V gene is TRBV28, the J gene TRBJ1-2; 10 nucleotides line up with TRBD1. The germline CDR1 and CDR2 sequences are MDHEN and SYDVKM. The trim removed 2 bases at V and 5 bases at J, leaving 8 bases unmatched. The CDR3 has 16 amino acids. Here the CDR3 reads CASSLPGTGEAYGYTF. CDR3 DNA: TGTGCCAGCAGTTTACCCGGGACAGGGGAGGCATATGGCTACACCTTC.